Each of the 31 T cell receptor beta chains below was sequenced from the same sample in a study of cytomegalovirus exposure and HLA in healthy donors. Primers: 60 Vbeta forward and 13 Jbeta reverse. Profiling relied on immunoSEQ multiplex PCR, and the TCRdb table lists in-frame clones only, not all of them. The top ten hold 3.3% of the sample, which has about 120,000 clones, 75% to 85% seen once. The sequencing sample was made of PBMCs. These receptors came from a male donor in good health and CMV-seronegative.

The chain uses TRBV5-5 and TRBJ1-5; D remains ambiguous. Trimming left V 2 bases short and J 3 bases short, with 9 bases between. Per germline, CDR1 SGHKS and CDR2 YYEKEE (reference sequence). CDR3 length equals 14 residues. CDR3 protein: CASSLWRSNQPQHF. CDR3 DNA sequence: TGTGCCAGCAGCTTATGGCGGTCCAATCAGCCCCAGCATTTT. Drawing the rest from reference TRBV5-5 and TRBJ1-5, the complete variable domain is DAGVTQSPTHLIKTRGQQVTLRCSPISGHKSVSWYQQVLGQGPQFIFQYYEKEERGRGNFPDRFSARQFPNYSSELNVNALLLGDSALYLCASSLWRSNQPQHFGDGTRLSIL.

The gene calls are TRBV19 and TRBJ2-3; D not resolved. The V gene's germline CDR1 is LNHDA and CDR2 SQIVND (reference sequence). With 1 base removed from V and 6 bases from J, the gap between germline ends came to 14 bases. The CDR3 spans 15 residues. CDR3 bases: TGTGCCAGTAGTATAGCTGCTGGCTTCGTGGATACGCAGTATTTT. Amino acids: CASSIAAGFVDTQYF.

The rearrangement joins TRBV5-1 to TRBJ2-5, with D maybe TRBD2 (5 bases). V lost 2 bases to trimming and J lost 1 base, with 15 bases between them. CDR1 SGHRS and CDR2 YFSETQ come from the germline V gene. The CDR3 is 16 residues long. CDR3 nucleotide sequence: TGCGCCAGCAGCTTATTACCGGGAACTTTCCAAGAGACCCAGTACTTC. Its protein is CASSLLPGTFQETQYF.

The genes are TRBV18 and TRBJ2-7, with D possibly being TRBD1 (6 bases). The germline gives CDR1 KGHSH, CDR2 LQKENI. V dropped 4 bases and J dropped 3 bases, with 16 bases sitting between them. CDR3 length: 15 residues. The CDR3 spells CASSHWGPDFYEQYF. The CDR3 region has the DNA TGTGCCAGCTCACACTGGGGGCCTGACTTCTACGAGCAGTACTTC.

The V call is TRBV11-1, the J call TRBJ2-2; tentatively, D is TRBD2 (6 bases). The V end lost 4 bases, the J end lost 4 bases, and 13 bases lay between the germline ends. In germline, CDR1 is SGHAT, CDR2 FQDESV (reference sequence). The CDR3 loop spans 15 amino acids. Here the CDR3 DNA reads TGTGCCAGCAGCTCGCGGCGGCGGGGCACCGGGGAGCTGTTTTTT. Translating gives CASSSRRRGTGELFF.

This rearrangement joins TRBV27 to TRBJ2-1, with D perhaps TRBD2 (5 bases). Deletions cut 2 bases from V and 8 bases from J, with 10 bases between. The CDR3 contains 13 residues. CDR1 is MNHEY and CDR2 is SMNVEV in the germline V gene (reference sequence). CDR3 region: CASSLPGNDEQFF. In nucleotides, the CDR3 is TGTGCCAGCAGTTTACCCGGGAACGATGAGCAGTTCTTC.

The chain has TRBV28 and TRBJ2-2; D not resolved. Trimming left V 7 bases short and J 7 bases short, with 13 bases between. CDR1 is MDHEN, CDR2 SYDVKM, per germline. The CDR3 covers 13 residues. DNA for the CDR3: TGTGCCAGCAACGGTTTAGAGATCGGGGAGCTGTTTTTT. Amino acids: CASNGLEIGELFF.

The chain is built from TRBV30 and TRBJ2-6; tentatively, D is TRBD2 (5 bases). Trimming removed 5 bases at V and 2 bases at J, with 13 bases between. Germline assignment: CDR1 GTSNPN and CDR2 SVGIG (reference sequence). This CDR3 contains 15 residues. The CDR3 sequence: CAWEGPRAGANVLTF. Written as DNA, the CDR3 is TGTGCCTGGGAAGGCCCGAGGGCTGGGGCCAACGTCCTGACTTTC.

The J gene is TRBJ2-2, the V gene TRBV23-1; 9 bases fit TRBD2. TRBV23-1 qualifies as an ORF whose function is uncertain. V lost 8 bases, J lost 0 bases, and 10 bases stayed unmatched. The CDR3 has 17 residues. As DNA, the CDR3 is TGCGCCAGCGTACCGGGACTAGCTGAACCGAACACCGGGGAGCTGTTTTTT. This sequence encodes CASVPGLAEPNTGELFF.

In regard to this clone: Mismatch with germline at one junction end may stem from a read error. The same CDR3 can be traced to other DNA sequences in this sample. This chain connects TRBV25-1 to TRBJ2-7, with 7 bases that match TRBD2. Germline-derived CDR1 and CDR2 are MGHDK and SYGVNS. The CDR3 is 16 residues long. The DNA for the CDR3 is TGTGCCAGCAGTCCTAGGGGAGTAGCGGGCTCCTACGAGCAGTATTTC. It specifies CASSPRGVAGSYEQYF.

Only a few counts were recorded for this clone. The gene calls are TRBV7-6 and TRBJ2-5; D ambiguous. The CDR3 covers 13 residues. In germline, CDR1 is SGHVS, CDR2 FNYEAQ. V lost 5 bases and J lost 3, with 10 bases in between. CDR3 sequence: CASSQTKKETQYF. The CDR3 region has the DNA TGTGCCAGCAGCCAAACTAAAAAAGAGACCCAGTACTTC. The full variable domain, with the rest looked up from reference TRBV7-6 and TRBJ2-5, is GAGVSQSPRYKVTKRGQDVALRCDPISGHVSLYWYRQALGQGPEFLTYFNYEAQQDKSGLPNDRFSAERPEGSISTLTIQRTEQRDSAMYRCASSQTKKETQYFGPGTRLLVL.

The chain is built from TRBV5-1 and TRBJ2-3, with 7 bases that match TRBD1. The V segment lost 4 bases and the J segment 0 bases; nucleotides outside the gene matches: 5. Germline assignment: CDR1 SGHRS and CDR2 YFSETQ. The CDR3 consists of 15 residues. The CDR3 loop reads CASSKGQTSTDTQYF. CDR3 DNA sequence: TGCGCCAGCAGCAAGGGACAGACTAGCACAGATACGCAGTATTTT.

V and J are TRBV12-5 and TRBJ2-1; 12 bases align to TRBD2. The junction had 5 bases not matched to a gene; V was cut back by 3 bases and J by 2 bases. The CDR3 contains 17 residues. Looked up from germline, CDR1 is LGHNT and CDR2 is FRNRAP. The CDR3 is CASGFRLAGAPYNEQFF. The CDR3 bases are TGTGCTAGTGGTTTCCGACTAGCGGGAGCCCCCTACAATGAGCAGTTCTTC. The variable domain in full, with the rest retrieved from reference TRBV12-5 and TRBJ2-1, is DARVTQTPRHKVTEMGQEVTMRCQPILGHNTVFWYRQTMMQGLELLAYFRNRAPLDDSGMPKDRFSAEMPDATLATLKIQPSEPRDSAVYFCASGFRLAGAPYNEQFFGPGTRLTVL.

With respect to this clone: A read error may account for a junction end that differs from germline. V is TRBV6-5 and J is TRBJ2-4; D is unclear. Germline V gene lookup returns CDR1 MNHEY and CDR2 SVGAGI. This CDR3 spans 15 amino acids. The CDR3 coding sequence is TGTGCCAGCAGTTCCTCTTGGGCCAGTAAAAACAGTCAGTACTTC. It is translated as CASSSSWASKNSQYF.

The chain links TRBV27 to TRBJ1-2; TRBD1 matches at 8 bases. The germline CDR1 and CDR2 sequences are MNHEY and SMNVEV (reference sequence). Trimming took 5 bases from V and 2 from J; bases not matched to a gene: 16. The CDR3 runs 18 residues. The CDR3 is CASSPRWSGGQSNYGYTF. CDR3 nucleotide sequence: TGTGCCAGCAGTCCCCGGTGGTCAGGGGGCCAATCCAACTATGGCTACACCTTC.

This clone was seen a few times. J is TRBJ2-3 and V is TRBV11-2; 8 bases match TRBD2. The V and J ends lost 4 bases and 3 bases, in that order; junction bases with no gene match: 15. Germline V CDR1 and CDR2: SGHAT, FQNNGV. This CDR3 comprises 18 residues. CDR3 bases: TGTGCCAGCAGCTCCCGACTAGCGAGTAGCCTAAGGACAGATACGCAGTATTTT. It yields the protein CASSSRLASSLRTDTQYF.

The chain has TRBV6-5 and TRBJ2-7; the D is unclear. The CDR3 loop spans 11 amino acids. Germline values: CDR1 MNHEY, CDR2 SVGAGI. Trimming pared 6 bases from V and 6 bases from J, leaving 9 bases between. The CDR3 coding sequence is TGTGCCAGCAGCTGGTCCGGCGAGCAGTACTTC. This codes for CASSWSGEQYF.

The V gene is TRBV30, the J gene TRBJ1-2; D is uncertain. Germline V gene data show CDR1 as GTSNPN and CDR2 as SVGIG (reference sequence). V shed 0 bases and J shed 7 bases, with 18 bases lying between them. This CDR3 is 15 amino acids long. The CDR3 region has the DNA TGTGCCTGGAGTGTACTGGGCAGCCCCTATTCTGGCTACACCTTC. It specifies CAWSVLGSPYSGYTF.

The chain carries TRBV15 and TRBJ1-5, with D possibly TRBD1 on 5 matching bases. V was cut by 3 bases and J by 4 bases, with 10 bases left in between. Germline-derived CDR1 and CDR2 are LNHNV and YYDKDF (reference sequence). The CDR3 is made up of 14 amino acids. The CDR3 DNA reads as TGTGCCACCAGCAGGGCAGGGCTAAATCAGCCCCAGCATTTT. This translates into CATSRAGLNQPQHF.

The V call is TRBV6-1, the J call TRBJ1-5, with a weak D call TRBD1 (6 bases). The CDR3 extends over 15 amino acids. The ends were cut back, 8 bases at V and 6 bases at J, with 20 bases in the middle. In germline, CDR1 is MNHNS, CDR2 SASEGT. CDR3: CASGVGHTGTQPQHF. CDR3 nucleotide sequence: TGTGCCAGCGGGGTGGGGCATACAGGGACTCAGCCCCAGCATTTT.

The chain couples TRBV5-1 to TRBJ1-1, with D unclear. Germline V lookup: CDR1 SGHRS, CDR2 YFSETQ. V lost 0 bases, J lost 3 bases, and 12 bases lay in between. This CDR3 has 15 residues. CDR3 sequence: CASSLGEGSDTEAFF. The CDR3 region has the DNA TGCGCCAGCAGCTTGGGAGAGGGTTCTGACACTGAAGCTTTCTTT.

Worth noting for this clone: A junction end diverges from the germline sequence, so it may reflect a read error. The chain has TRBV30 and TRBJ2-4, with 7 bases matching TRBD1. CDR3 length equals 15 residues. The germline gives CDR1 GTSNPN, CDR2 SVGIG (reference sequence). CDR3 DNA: TGTGCCTGGAGGCTTTGGACAGGAGCCAAAAACAGTCAGTACTTC. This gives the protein CAWRLWTGAKNSQYF.

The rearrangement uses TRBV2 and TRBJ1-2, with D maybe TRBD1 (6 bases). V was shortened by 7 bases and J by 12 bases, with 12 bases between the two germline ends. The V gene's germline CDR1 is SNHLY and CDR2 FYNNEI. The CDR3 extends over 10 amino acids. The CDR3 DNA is TGTGCCAGCACCACGGGACATCACACCTTC. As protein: CASTTGHHTF.

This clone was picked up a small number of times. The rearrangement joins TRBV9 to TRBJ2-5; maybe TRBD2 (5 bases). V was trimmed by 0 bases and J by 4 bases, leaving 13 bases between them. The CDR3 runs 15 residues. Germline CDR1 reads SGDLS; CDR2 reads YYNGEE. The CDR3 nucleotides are TGTGCCAGCAGCGTAGGAGAGGGCGACCTAGAGACCCAGTACTTC. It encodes CASSVGEGDLETQYF.

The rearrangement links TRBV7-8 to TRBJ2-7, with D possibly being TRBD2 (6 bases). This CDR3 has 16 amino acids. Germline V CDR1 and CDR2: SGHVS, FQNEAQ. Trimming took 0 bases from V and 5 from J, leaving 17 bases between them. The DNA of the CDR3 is TGTGCCAGCAGCTTAGCGCCGGAGGGGATTGCCGACGAGCAGTACTTC. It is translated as CASSLAPEGIADEQYF.

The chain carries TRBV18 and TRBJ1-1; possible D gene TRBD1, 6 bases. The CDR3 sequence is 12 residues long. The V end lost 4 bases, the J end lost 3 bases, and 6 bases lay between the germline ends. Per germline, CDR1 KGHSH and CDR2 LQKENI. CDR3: CASSQGDTEAFF. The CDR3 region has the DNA TGTGCCAGCTCACAGGGGGACACTGAAGCTTTCTTT.

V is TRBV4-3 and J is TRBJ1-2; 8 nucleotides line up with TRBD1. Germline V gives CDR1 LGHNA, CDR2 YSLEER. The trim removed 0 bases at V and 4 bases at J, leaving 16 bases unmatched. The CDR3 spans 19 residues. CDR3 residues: CASSQESTTPGGAGYGYTF. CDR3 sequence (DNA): TGCGCCAGCAGCCAAGAATCAACCACCCCAGGGGGCGCTGGCTATGGCTACACCTTC.

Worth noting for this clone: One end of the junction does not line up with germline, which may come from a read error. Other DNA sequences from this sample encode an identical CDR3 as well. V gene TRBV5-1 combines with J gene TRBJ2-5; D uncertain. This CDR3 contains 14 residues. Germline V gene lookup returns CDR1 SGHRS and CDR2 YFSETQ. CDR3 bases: TGCGCCAGCAGCTTGTCCGCCGGTGAAGAGACTCAGTACTTC. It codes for CASSLSAGEETQYF. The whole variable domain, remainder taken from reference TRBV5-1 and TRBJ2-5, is KAGVTQTPRYLIKTRGQQVTLSCSPISGHRSVSWYQQTPGQGLQFLFEYFSETQRNKGNFPGRFSGRQFSNSRSEMNVSTLELGDSALYLCASSLSAGEETQYFGPGTRLLVL.

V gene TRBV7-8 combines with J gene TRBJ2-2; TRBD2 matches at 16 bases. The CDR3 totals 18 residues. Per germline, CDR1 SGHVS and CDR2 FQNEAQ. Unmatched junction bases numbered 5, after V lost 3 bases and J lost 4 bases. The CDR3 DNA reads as TGTGCCAGCAGCTTCGGGACTAGCGGGGGGGGTCGCACCGGGGAGCTGTTTTTT. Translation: CASSFGTSGGGRTGELFF.

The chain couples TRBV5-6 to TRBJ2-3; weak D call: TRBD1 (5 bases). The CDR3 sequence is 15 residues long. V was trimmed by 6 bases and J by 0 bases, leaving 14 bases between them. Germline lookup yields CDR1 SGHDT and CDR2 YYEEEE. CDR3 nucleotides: TGTGCCAGCACCAAACCAGGGTATAGCACAGATACGCAGTATTTT. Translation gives CASTKPGYSTDTQYF.

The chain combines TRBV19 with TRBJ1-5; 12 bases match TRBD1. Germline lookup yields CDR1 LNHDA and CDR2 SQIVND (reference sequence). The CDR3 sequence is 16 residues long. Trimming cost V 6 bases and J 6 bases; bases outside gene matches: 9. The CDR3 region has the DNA TGTGCCAGTAGCCATATAGGGACAGGGGGCCTTCAGCCCCAGCATTTT. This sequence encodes CASSHIGTGGLQPQHF.